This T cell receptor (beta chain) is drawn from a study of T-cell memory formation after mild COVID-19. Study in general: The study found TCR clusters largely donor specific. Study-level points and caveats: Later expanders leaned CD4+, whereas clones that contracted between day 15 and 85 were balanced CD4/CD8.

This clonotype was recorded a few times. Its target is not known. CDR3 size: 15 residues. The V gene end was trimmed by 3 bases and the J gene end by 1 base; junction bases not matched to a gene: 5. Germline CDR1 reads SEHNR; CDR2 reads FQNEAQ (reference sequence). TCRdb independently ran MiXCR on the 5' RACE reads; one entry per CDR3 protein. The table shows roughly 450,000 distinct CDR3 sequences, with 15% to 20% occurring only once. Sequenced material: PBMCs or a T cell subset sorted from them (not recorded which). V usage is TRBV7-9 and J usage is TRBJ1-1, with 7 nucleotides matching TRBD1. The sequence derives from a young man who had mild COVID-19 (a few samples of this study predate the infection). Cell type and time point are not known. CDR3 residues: CASSFQGGPNTEAFF. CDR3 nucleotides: TGTGCCAGCAGCTTCCAAGGGGGCCCGAACACTGAAGCTTTCTTT.